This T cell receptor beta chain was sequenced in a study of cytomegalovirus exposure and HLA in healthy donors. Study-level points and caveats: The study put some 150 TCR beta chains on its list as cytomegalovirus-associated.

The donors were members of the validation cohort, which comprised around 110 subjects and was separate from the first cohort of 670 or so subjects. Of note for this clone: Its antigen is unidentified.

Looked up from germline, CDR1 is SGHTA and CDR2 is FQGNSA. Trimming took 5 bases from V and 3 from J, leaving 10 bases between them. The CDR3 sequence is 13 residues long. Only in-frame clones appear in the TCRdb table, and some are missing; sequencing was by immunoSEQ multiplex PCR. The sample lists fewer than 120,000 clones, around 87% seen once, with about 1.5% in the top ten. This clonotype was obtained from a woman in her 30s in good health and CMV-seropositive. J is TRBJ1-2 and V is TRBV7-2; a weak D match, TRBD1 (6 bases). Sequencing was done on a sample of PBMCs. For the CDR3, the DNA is TGTGCCAGCAGCCCCCAGGGGCACTATGGCTACACCTTC. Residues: CASSPQGHYGYTF. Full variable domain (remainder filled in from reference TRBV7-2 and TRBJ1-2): GAGVSQSPSNKVTEKGKDVELRCDPISGHTALYWYRQSLGQGLEFLIYFQGNSAPDKSGLPSDRFSAERTGGSVSTLTIQRTQQEDSAVYLCASSPQGHYGYTFGSGTRLTVV.